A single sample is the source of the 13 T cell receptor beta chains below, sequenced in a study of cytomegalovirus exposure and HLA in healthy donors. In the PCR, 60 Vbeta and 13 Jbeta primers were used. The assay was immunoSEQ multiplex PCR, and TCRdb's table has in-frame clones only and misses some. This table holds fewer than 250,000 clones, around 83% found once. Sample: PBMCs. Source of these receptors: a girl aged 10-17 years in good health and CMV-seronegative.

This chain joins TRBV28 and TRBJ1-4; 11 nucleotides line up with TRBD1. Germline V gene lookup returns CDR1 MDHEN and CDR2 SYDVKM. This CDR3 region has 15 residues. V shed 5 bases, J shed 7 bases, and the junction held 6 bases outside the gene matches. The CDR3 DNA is TGTGCCAGCAGTGTCCCGGGACAGGGGGGTGAAAAACTGTTTTTT. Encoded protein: CASSVPGQGGEKLFF.

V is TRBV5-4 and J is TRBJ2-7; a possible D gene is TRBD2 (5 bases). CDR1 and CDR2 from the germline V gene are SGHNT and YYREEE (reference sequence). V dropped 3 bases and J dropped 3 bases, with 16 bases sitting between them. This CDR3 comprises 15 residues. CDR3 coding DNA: TGTGCCAGCAGCTCACTAGGGTTGACTATCTACGAGCAGTACTTC. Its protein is CASSSLGLTIYEQYF.

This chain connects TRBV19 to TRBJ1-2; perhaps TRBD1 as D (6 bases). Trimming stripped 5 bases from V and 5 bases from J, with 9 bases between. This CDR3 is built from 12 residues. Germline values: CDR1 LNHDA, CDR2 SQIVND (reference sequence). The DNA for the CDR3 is TGTGCCAGTAGTTCACAGGGATATGGCTACACCTTC. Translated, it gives CASSSQGYGYTF.

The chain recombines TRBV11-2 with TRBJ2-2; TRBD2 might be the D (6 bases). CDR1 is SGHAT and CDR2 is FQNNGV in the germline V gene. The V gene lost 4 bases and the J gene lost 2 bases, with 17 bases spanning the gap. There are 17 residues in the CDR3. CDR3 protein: CASSSGGRPRNTGELFF. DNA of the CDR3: TGTGCCAGCAGCTCCGGAGGGCGGCCTCGAAACACCGGGGAGCTGTTTTTT.

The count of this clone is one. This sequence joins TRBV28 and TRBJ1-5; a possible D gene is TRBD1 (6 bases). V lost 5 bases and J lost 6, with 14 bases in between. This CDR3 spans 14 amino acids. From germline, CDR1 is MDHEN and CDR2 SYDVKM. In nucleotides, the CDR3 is TGTGCCAGCAGTGGTAGACAGGTTGGTCAGCCCCAGCATTTT. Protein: CASSGRQVGQPQHF.

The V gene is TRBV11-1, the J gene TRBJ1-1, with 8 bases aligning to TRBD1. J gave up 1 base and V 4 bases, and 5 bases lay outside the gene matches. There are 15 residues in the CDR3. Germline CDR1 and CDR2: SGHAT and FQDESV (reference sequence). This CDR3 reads CASSSRQGSNTEAFF. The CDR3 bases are TGTGCCAGCAGCTCGAGACAGGGGTCGAACACTGAAGCTTTCTTT.

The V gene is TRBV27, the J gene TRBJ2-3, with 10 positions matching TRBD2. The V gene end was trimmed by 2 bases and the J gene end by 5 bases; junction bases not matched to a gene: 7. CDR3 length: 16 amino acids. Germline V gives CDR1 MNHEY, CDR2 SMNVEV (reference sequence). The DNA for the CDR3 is TGTGCCAGCAGTTTAGGCCAGCGGGGGGGTAAAGATACGCAGTATTTT. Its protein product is CASSLGQRGGKDTQYF.

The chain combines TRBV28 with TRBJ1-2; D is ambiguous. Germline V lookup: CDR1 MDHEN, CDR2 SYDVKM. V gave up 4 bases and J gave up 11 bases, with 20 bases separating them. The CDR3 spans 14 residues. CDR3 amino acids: CASSYNHRNLGYTF. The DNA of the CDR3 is TGTGCCAGCAGTTACAACCACAGAAACCTTGGGTACACCTTC.

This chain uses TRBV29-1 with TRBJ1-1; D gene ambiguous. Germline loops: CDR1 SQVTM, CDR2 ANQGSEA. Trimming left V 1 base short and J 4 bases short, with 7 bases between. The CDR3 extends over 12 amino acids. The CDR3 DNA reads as TGCAGCGTTGAAGGCGTTGGCACTGAAGCTTTCTTT. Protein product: CSVEGVGTEAFF.

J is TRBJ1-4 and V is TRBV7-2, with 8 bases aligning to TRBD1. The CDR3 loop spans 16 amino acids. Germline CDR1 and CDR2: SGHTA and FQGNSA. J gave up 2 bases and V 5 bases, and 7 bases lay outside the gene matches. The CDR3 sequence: CASSVGQGGTNEKLFF. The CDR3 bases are TGTGCCAGCAGCGTCGGACAGGGCGGGACTAATGAAAAACTGTTTTTT.

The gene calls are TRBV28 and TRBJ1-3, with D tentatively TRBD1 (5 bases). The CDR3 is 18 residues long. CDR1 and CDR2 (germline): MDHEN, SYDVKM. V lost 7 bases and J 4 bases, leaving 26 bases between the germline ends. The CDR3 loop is CASTQVVRANLPGNTIYF. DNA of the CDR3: TGTGCCAGCACACAAGTTGTCAGGGCAAATCTTCCCGGAAACACCATATATTTT. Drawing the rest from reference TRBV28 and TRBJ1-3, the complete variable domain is DVKVTQSSRYLVKRTGEKVFLECVQDMDHENMFWYRQDPGLGLRLIYFSYDVKMKEKGDIPEGYSVSREKKERFSLILESASTNQTSMYLCASTQVVRANLPGNTIYFGEGSWLTVV.

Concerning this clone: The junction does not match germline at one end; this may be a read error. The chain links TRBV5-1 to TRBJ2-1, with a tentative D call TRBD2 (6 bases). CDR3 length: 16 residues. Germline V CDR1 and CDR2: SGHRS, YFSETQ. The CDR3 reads CASRLALGGIYNEQFF. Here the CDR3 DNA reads TGCGCCAGCAGGTTGGCCCTCGGGGGAATCTACAATGAGCAGTTCTTC.

Here the CDR3 DNA reads TGTGCCAGCAGTCGAATGGTGGCCTCTGGGACAGCCTACACCTTC. Encoded protein: CASSRMVASGTAYTF. The chain carries TRBV7-9 and TRBJ1-2; 7 nucleotides agree with TRBD1. The ends lost 6 bases at V and 10 bases at J; junction bases unmatched: 17. CDR1 and CDR2 (germline): SEHNR, FQNEAQ (reference sequence). The CDR3 runs 15 residues.